This is a list of T cell receptor beta chains from one sample in a study of blood T cells in healthy people across ages. Using its own MiXCR run on the 5' RACE reads, TCRdb lists one record per CDR3 protein. The sample includes about 540,000 distinct CDR3 sequences, about 25% of them seen just once. The data were also submitted as part of a second study, on T cells of mothers and their children.

Material: blood. Every receptor here comes from a boy aged 5-17 years in good health. The CDR3 runs from the conserved cysteine through the conserved F or W. The D gene is left open where the match is weak. Clone size is given for some rows only: seen once, a few or many times, or a class if the clone is expanded.

CDR3aa,CDR3nt,len,d_gene,abundance,v_gene,j_gene
CSAPPYADTQYF,TGCAGTGCTCCGCCGTATGCAGATACGCAGTATTTT,12,-,few,TRBV20-1,TRBJ2-3
CASSPPQEIRELFF,TGTGCCAGCAGTCCGCCCCAGGAAATACGGGAGCTGTTTTTT,14,-,-,TRBV28,TRBJ2-2
CASSSDSPSEAFF,TGTGCCAGCAGTTCTGACTCCCCGTCCGAAGCTTTCTTT,13,-,-,TRBV12-3/TRBV12-4,TRBJ1-1
CASSPQGTTGELFF,TGTGCCAGCAGTCCACAGGGGACCACCGGGGAGCTGTTTTTT,14,TRBD1,-,TRBV12-3/TRBV12-4,TRBJ2-2
CASSSRANGSNEQFF,TGTGCCAGCAGCTCCCGGGCCAATGGGTCGAATGAGCAGTTCTTC,15,-,-,TRBV7-2,TRBJ2-1
CATSDPTEANEQFF,TGTGCCACCAGTGACCCCACCGAGGCCAATGAGCAGTTCTTC,14,-,-,TRBV24-1,TRBJ2-1
CATSRAVRGGSFSGANVLTF,TGTGCCACCAGCAGAGCTGTTAGGGGGGGGTCTTTCTCTGGGGCCAACGTCCTGACTTTC,20,-,-,TRBV15,TRBJ2-6
CASAGPPLDTEAFF,TGTGCCAGCGCAGGGCCCCCCTTGGACACTGAAGCTTTCTTT,14,-,few,TRBV9,TRBJ1-1
CSAIIGQGIQPQHF,TGCAGTGCTATAATTGGACAGGGGATTCAGCCCCAGCATTTT,14,TRBD1,-,TRBV20-1,TRBJ1-5
CASSQVPMNTEAFF,TGCGCCAGCAGCCAAGTCCCGATGAACACTGAAGCTTTCTTT,14,-,-,TRBV4-3,TRBJ1-1
CASSLVGTGNEKLFF,TGTGCCAGCAGCTTAGTGGGGACAGGGAATGAAAAACTGTTTTTT,15,TRBD1,few,TRBV7-2,TRBJ1-4
CASSPWGGFSGNTIYF,TGCGCCAGCAGCCCTTGGGGAGGATTCTCTGGAAACACCATATATTTT,16,-,-,TRBV4-1,TRBJ1-3
CASSQRSSSGRGNEQFF,TGCGCCAGCAGCCAAAGATCGTCTAGCGGGAGAGGTAATGAGCAGTTCTTC,17,TRBD2,once,TRBV4-1,TRBJ2-1
CASSTTGYNEQFF,TGTGCCAGCAGTACAACAGGTTACAATGAGCAGTTCTTC,13,-,few,TRBV2,TRBJ2-1
CSAAGQGWVGYTF,TGCAGTGCCGCCGGACAGGGTTGGGTCGGCTACACCTTC,13,TRBD1,few,TRBV20-1,TRBJ1-2
CASRFRGASYEQYF,TGTGCCAGCAGATTCCGGGGTGCCTCCTACGAGCAGTACTTC,14,-,-,TRBV6-2/TRBV6-3,TRBJ2-7
CASLPTAKNIQYF,TGTGCCAGCCTCCCTACGGCCAAAAACATTCAGTACTTC,13,-,many,TRBV28,TRBJ2-4
CATSRDVKGGGTDTQYF,TGTGCCACCAGCAGAGATGTGAAGGGCGGAGGCACAGATACGCAGTATTTT,17,-,few,TRBV15,TRBJ2-3
CASSQEPGTGDYGQPQHF,TGCGCCAGCAGCCAAGAACCCGGGACAGGGGATTACGGTCAGCCCCAGCATTTT,18,TRBD1,-,TRBV4-1,TRBJ1-5
CASSSGTGALQETQYF,TGTGCCAGCAGCTCAGGGACAGGGGCCCTCCAAGAGACCCAGTACTTC,16,TRBD1,-,TRBV5-5,TRBJ2-5
CSAAGEVGYGYTF,TGCAGTGCTGCCGGCGAAGTAGGGTATGGCTACACCTTC,13,-,few,TRBV20-1,TRBJ1-2
CSARDLTLTGGSQPQHF,TGCAGTGCTAGGGATTTAACTCTGACAGGAGGGAGTCAGCCCCAGCATTTT,17,-,-,TRBV20-1,TRBJ1-5
CASSLAGLEQFF,TGTGCTAGCAGTTTGGCGGGATTGGAGCAGTTCTTC,12,-,-,TRBV12-3/TRBV12-4,TRBJ2-1
CSARDTWETQYF,TGCAGTGCTAGAGATACGTGGGAGACCCAGTACTTC,12,-,few,TRBV20-1,TRBJ2-5